Listed below are T cell receptor beta chains from one sample, sequenced in a study of early T cells in non-severe SARS-CoV-2 infection. Using its own MiXCR run on the 5' RACE reads, TCRdb lists one record per CDR3 protein. This sample has around 52,000 distinct CDR3 sequences; 11% occur once, and the top ten carry about 10%. The material sequenced was whole blood. The receptors derive from an adult who was a healthcare worker with PCR-confirmed SARS-CoV-2 infection or an uninfected control (not recorded which). The conserved cysteine and the conserved F or W are not part of the CDR3 here. Each record gives: CDR3 length, V gene, CDR3 protein.

>11|TRBV5-1
ASSFGASYGYT
>16|TRBV21-1
ASSKVEGVDSRTDTQY
>11|TRBV28
ASSVRGQETQY
>20|TRBV20-1
SATIWALAAPAGQGRDNEQF
>9|TRBV29-1
SAGDRYGYT
>12|TRBV6-1
ASKGQGNTGELF
>11|TRBV7-2
ASSNRNQETQY
>11|TRBV7-6
ASSQNREQPQH
>13|TRBV20-1
SARDGSGNYNEQF
>11|TRBV4-1
ASSLRAGDEQY
>20|TRBV4-2
ASSQFYSGTSGRSYSYNEQF
>12|TRBV6-1
ASRVGQSTDTQY
>12|TRBV5-4
ASSDISGQETQY
>11|TRBV21-1
ASTWGYWYEQY
>12|TRBV5-1
ASSSRGGSEKLF
>13|TRBV29-1
SVEETGWHGNTIY
>13|TRBV24-1
ATSDSITGSRGYT
>15|TRBV11-3
ASSLGAGPGGTDTQY
>13|TRBV24-1
ATSDFSGTHNEQF
>12|TRBV5-1
ASSLDRMSSPLH
>12|TRBV2
ASNRGTGTGELF
>12|TRBV11-2
ASSLTGFGTEAF
>13|TRBV29-1
SVLGSVLSTDTQY
>12|TRBV19
AKLQRRMGNEQF
>11|TRBV5-5
ASSWAGEDGYT
>9|TRBV28
ATTRRDTQY
>13|TRBV3-1
ASSQLITNSETQY
>11|TRBV5-1
ASRTLPQETQY
>12|TRBV12-3/TRBV12-4
ASSTTRRGETQY
>14|TRBV7-2
ASSLSGGIPSYEQY
>14|TRBV5-6
ASSSPERGTYNEQF
>12|TRBV6-5
ASSSGQLSTEAF
>10|TRBV12-3/TRBV12-4
ASSQGWDTQY
>10|TRBV29-1
SVGVSKVEQF
>10|TRBV28
ASSLLQGTQY
>11|TRBV20-1
SARNRDSYEQY
>13|TRBV7-2
ASSKQGRGYYEQY
>12|TRBV7-9
ASFLEAVGTEAF
>10|TRBV30
AWSTGSMGYT
>13|TRBV27
ASSPRQGWRNEQF
>14|TRBV29-1
SVSNLAGSSYNEQF
>13|TRBV29-1
SVEAPTGSPDTQY
>14|TRBV11-1
ASSFSSPHISYEQY
>13|TRBV5-1
ASSLTAVPQSPLH
>11|TRBV6-5
ASRTGIYYEQY
>12|TRBV7-9
ASSLTELTPTQY
>12|TRBV18
ASSPPAGMTEVF
>13|TRBV5-5
ASSLGDTYTDTQY
>7|TRBV7-2
ASRNTQY
>10|TRBV12-3/TRBV12-4
ASSRRQGEAF
>13|TRBV19
ASSMSGGATYEQY
>13|TRBV20-1
SARDASGSLYEQF
>12|TRBV28
ASSRTSNSYEQY
>12|TRBV12-3/TRBV12-4
ASSFGRGGNEQF
>14|TRBV28
ASSSPGRWKSTEAF